This TCR beta chain originates from a study of somatic mutations in cytotoxic T cells in rheumatoid arthritis (TCRdb year 2017). About the full investigation: Some T-cell populations stained with V beta antibodies were sorted by flow on a FACSAria II or Sony SH800 to nearly 100% purity, with sorted V beta1+ cells additionally subjected to TCRB sequencing. To characterize clonality, the study used TCRB deep sequencing while asking whether somatic mutations are carried by expanded CD8+ T-cell clones in newly diagnosed, untreated rheumatoid arthritis. For roughly 61 rheumatoid arthritis patients and fewer than 25 healthy controls, TCRB deep sequencing was carried out. Patient and control groups had essentially identical median ages. Overall study results and their limits: CD8+ T-cell clonality in rheumatoid arthritis patients was not significantly different from that in age-matched healthy controls. An increase of CD8+ clonality with age was seen in patients (Spearman r ≈ 0.5) but not in healthy controls. In about an eighth of the roughly 65 patients the largest CD8+ clone exceeded 20% of CD8+ cells, and several identical CD8+ TCRB sequences were shared between blood and synovial fluid. No adjustment for multiple comparisons was made for the slight TRBV07 underrepresentation in patients. The antigen targets of the expanded CD8+ clones were unknown, and absence from virus-specific databases did not rule out viral specificity.

Buffy coats from some 19 blood donors served as healthy controls, a group that was approximately 58% female with a median age of 56 years (range about 21-75). CD4+ and CD8+ cells were isolated by positive magnetic bead selection on an AutoMACS, and purity was checked by flow cytometry. Isolation of peripheral blood mononuclear cells was done through Ficoll-Paque PLUS density gradient separation. Using Nucleospin Tissue or Tissue XS kits, DNA was extracted from CD4-enriched, CD8-enriched or PBMC samples, with quantification by a Qubit 2.0 fluorometer. TCRB CDR3 sequencing used the immunoSEQ assay on genomic DNA. In the original analysis: Analyses were restricted to productive TCRB rearrangements. Clonality was calculated as a Shannon entropy-based productive clonality index, and a clone was defined by a unique TCRB CDR3 sequence. Repertoire overlap for a pair of samples was computed from each clone's template counts relative to total templates per sample. V-gene usage measured by flow cytometry correlated with TCRB sequencing V-gene usage, with a Spearman r of roughly 0.67. TCRdb re-hosts the immuneACCESS table, in-frame sequences only. Its copies lack some clones; in the studies checked, an unresolved V gene accounts for under half of them, and the cause for the rest is not known. V, J and clone size reflect that table, while D and trimming were determined from the DNA. The sample table lists 25,000 to 30,000 clones, around 80% of them with a count of one. The leading ten clones occupy around 5% of the sample.

Germline trimming: 5 bases from V, 1 base from J; junction bases outside gene matches: 7. The germline V gene yields SGHTA for CDR1 and FQGNSA for CDR2. The CDR3 numbers 16 residues from cysteine through phenylalanine. The sequence is cut down to CDR3 DNA, 48 bases in frame from base 1. As to this clone: Its antigen is still unknown. Base qualities were left out, and no much larger clone turns up one base away.

The receptor comes from a man in his forties or fifties in good health. The chain joins TRBV7-2 to TRBJ2-4, with TRBD2 identical over 8 junction bases. The source material was CD8+ T cells sorted from blood. Read as DNA, the sequence is TGTGCCAGCAGCATCCGAAGCGGGAGCGCCAAAAACATTCAGTACTTC. It encodes CASSIRSGSAKNIQYF. Where the CDR3 stops, the reference TRBV7-2 and TRBJ2-4 genes take over; the full variable domain is GAGVSQSPSNKVTEKGKDVELRCDPISGHTALYWYRQSLGQGLEFLIYFQGNSAPDKSGLPSDRFSAERTGGSVSTLTIQRTQQEDSAVYLCASSIRSGSAKNIQYFGAGTRLSVL.